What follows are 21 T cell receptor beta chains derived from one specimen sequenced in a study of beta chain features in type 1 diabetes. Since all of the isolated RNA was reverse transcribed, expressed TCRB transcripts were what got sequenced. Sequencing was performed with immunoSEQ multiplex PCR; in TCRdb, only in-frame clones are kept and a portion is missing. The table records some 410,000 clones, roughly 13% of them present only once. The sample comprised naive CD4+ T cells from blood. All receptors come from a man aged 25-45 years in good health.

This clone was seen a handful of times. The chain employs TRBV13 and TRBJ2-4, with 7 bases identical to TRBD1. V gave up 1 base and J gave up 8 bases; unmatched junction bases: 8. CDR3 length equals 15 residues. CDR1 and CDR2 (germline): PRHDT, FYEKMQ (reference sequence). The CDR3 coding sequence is TGTGCCAGCAGCTTAGTGGCAGGGGGAATGGACATTCAGTACTTC. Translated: CASSLVAGGMDIQYF. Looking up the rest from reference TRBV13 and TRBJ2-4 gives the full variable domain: AAGVIQSPRHLIKEKRETATLKCYPIPRHDTVYWYQQGPGQDPQFLISFYEKMQSDKGSIPDRFSAQQFSDYHSELNMSSLELGDSALYFCASSLVAGGMDIQYFGAGTRLSVL.

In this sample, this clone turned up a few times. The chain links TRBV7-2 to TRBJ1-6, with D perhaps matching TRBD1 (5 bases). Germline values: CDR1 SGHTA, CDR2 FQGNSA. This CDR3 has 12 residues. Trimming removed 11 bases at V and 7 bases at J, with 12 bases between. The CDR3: CASGLMNSPLHF. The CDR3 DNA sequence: TGTGCCTCGGGACTGATGAATTCACCCCTCCACTTT.

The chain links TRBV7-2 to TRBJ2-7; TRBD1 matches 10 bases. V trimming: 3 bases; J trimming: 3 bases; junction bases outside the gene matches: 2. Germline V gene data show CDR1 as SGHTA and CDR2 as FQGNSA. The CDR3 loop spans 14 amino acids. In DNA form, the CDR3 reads TGTGCCAGCAGCTTGACAGGGGGCCTCTACGAGCAGTACGTC. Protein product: CASSLTGGLYEQYV.

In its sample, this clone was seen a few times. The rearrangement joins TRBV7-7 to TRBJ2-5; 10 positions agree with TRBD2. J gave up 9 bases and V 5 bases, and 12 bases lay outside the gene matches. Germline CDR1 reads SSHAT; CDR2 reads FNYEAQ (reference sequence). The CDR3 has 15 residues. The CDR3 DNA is TGTGCCAGCAGCCCAAGGACTAGCGGAAACGGGGCCCAGTACTTC. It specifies CASSPRTSGNGAQYF.

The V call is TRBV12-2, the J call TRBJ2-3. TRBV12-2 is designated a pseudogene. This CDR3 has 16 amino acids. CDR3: CASRSHDPGGADTQYF. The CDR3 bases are TGTGCAAGTCGCTCCCACGACCCAGGGGGGGCAGATACGCAGTATTTT.

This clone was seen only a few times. CDR3 loop: CASSHSGRGLKYV. The CDR3 DNA reads TGTGCCAGCAGCCACAGCGGGAGGGGGCTCAAGTACGTC. This rearrangement joins TRBV7-8 to TRBJ2-7; 10 nucleotides line up with TRBD2. The CDR3 is 13 residues long. Trimming took 5 bases from V and 11 from J; bases not matched to a gene: 9. Germline V CDR1 and CDR2: SGHVS, FQNEAQ.

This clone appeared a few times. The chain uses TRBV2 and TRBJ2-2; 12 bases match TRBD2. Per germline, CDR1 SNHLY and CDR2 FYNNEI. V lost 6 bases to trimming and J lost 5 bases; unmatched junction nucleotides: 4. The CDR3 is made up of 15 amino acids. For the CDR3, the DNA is TGTGCCAGCAGGGCGACTAGCGGGAGAACCGGGGAGCTGTTTTTT. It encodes CASRATSGRTGELFF.

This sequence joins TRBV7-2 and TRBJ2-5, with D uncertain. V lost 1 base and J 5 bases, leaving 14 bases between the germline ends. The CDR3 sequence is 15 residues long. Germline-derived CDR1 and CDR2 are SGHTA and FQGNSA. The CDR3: CASSLVRTGGETQYF. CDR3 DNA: TGTGCCAGCAGCTTAGTGCGCACGGGTGGCGAGACCCAGTACTTC.

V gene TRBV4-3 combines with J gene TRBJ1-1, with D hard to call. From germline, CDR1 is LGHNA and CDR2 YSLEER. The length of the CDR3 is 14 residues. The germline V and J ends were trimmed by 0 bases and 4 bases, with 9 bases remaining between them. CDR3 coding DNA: TGCGCCAGCAGCCAAGAAGGTCTGGGCACTGAAGCTTTCTTT. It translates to CASSQEGLGTEAFF.

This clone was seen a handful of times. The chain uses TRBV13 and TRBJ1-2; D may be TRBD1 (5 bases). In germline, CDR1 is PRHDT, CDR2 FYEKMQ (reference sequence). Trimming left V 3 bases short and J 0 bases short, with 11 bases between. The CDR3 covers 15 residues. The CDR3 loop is CASSFRRVANYGYTF. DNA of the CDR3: TGTGCCAGCAGCTTTCGCAGGGTCGCTAACTATGGCTACACCTTC.

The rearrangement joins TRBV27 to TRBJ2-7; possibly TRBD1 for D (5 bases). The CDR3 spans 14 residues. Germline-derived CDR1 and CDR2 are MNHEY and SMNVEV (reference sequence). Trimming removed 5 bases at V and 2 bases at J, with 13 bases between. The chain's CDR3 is CASSKGQLPYEQYV. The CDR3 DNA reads TGTGCCAGCAGTAAAGGACAACTTCCCTACGAGCAGTACGTC.

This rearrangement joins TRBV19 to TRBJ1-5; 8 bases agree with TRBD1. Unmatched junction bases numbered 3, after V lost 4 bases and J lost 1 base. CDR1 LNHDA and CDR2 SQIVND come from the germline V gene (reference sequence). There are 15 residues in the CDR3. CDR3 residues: CASSTGGGSNQPQHF. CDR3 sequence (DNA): TGTGCCAGTAGTACAGGGGGCGGAAGCAATCAGCCCCAGCATTTT.

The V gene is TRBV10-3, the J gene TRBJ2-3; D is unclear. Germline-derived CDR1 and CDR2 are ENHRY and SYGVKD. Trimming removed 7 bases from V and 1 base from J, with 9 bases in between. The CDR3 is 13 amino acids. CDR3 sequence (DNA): TGTGCCATCAAGGAGCCCCGCACAGATACGCAGTATTTT. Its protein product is CAIKEPRTDTQYF.

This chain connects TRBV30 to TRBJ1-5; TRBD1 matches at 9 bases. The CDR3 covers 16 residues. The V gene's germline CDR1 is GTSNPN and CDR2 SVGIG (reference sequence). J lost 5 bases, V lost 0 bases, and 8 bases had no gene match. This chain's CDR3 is CAWSVYGGQGYQPQHF. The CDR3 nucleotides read TGTGCCTGGAGTGTATATGGGGGACAGGGTTATCAGCCCCAGCATTTT.

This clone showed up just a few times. The CDR3 region is CASGPSATTETQYF. In DNA form, the CDR3 reads TGTGCTAGTGGGCCTAGCGCTACAACGGAGACCCAGTACTTC. The V and J genes are TRBV12-5 and TRBJ2-5; TRBD2 might be the D (6 bases). V was shortened by 6 bases and J by 5 bases, with 16 bases between the two germline ends. Germline loops: CDR1 LGHNT, CDR2 FRNRAP. This CDR3 is built from 14 residues.

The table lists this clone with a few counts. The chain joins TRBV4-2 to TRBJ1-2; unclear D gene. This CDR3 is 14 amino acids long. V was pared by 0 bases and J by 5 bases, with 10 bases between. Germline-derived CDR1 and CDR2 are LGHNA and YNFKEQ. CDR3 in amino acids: CASSQDGDFYGYTF. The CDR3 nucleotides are TGTGCCAGCAGCCAAGATGGGGATTTTTATGGCTACACCTTC.

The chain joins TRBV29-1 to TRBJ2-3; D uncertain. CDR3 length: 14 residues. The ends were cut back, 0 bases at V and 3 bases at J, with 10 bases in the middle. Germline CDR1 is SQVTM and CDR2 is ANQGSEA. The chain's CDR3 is CSVEDKMGTDTQYF. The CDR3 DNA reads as TGCAGCGTTGAAGACAAAATGGGGACAGATACGCAGTATTTT.

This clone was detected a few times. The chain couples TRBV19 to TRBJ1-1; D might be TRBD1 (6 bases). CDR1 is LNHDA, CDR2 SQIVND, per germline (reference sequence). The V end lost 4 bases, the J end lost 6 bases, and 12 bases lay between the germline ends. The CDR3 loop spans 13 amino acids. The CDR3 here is CASSTVRGSEAFF. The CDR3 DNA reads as TGTGCCAGTAGTACGGTCAGGGGATCTGAAGCTTTCTTT.

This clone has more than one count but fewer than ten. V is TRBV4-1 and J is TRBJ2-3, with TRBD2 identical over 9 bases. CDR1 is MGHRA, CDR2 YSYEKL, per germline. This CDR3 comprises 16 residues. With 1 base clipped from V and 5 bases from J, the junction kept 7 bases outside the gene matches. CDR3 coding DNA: TGCGCCAGCAGCCAAGTGGCGGGACTAGCAGGAGATACGCAGTATTTT. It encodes CASSQVAGLAGDTQYF.

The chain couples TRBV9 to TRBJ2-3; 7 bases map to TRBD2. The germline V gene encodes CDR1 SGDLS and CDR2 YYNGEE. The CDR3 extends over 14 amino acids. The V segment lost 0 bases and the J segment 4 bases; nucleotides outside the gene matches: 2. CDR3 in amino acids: CASSVEGLSDTQYF. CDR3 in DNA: TGTGCCAGCAGCGTAGAGGGACTATCAGATACGCAGTATTTT. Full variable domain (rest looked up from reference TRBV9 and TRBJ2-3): DSGVTQTPKHLITATGQRVTLRCSPRSGDLSVYWYQQSLDQGLQFLIQYYNGEERAKGNILERFSAQQFPDLHSELNLSSLELGDSALYFCASSVEGLSDTQYFGPGTRLTVL.

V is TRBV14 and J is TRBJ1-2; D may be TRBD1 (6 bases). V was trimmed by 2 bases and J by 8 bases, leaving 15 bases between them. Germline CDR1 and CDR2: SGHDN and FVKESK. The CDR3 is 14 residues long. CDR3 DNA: TGTGCCAGCAGCCAAACTGGCAGGGGCATCGGCTACACCTTC. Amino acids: CASSQTGRGIGYTF.